These 21 T cell receptor beta chains came from one sample sequenced in a study of OX40 agonist ivuxolimab in advanced cancers. Libraries were prepared by immunoSEQ multiplex PCR; TCRdb keeps only in-frame clonotypes and omits some of them. The sample holds about 86,000 clones, about 90% seen once. Sequenced here: CD4+ or CD8+ T cells sorted from blood, sampled in a trial of the OX40 agonist ivuxolimab. These receptors originate from an adult with an advanced solid tumor such as melanoma, head and neck, liver or kidney cancer.

CDR3 region: CASSSPGGGNYGYTF. Here the CDR3 DNA reads TGTGCCAGCAGCTCCCCCGGCGGGGGGAACTATGGCTACACCTTC. V usage is TRBV11-2 and J usage is TRBJ1-2; TRBD1 might be the D (5 bases). The CDR3 is 15 residues long. Trimming cost V 4 bases and J 2 bases, with 14 bases left between them. CDR1 and CDR2 from the germline V gene are SGHAT and FQNNGV.

The CDR3 DNA reads TGTGCTAGTGGTACTCTAGCGGGAGGGTTCTCCTACGAGCAGTACTTC. Amino acids: CASGTLAGGFSYEQYF. The chain joins TRBV12-5 to TRBJ2-7; 12 positions agree with TRBD2. The germline V gene has CDR1 LGHNT and CDR2 FRNRAP. V lost 5 bases to trimming and J lost 0 bases; unmatched junction nucleotides: 5. The CDR3 is made up of 16 amino acids.

The chain joins TRBV6-7 to TRBJ2-7; no firm D call. TRBV6-7 is identified as an open reading frame with a role that is uncertain. V was pared by 6 bases and J by 2 bases, with 11 bases between. The CDR3 runs 13 residues. The CDR3 region is CASRRRRAYEQYF. In DNA, the CDR3 is TGTGCCAGCAGAAGACGCCGGGCCTACGAGCAGTACTTC.

This chain joins TRBV19 and TRBJ1-5; 10 bases are a match to TRBD1. There are 15 residues in the CDR3. J was trimmed by 8 bases and V by 3 bases; bases with no gene match: 7. Germline CDR1 and CDR2: LNHDA and SQIVND (reference sequence). CDR3 loop: CASSMDRGNEKPQHF. The CDR3 DNA reads TGTGCCAGTAGTATGGACAGGGGGAACGAGAAGCCCCAGCATTTT.

This clone has just one count. The chain has TRBV6-5 and TRBJ2-5; D may correspond to TRBD1 or TRBD2 (7 bases each). With 4 bases removed from V and 5 bases from J, the gap between germline ends came to 17 bases. This CDR3 is 15 amino acids long. CDR1 is MNHEY, CDR2 SVGAGI, per germline. The chain's CDR3 is CASSSHGEGAETQYF. For the CDR3, the DNA is TGTGCCAGCAGTTCTCACGGGGAGGGGGCCGAGACCCAGTACTTC.

The chain couples TRBV21-1 to TRBJ2-1; the D call in the table, TRBD1, was not verified against the DNA. TRBV21-1 is flagged as a pseudogene. CDR3 length: 16 amino acids. The CDR3, as DNA: TGTGCCAGCAGCAAAGCACAGGTACAAAAACACAGGGGGCAGTTCTTC. Its translation: CASSKAQVQKHRGQFF.

The chain joins TRBV28 to TRBJ2-7; a weak D match, TRBD2 (6 bases). There are 14 residues in the CDR3. Germline V gene data show CDR1 as MDHEN and CDR2 as SYDVKM. V gave up 5 bases and J gave up 0 bases, with 11 bases separating them. Written as DNA, the CDR3 is TGTGCCAGCAGTATCCGGGACTCCTCCTACGAGCAGTACTTC. It codes for CASSIRDSSYEQYF.

The sample holds one count of this clone. V is TRBV27 and J is TRBJ2-1, with 8 bases lining up with TRBD1. The CDR3 consists of 15 residues. V gave up 7 bases and J gave up 7 bases; unmatched junction bases: 12. The germline V gene encodes CDR1 MNHEY and CDR2 SMNVEV (reference sequence). CDR3 in amino acids: CASKFSGGYRNEQFF. CDR3 coding DNA: TGTGCCAGCAAATTCTCAGGGGGCTATCGGAATGAGCAGTTCTTC.

J is TRBJ2-7 and V is TRBV25-1; D is possibly TRBD1 or TRBD2 (5 bases each). V dropped 4 bases and J dropped 6 bases, with 16 bases sitting between them. The CDR3 is made up of 14 amino acids. Per germline, CDR1 MGHDK and CDR2 SYGVNS. This CDR3 reads CASSGGPELTEQYF. DNA for the CDR3: TGTGCCAGCAGTGGGGGACCGGAGCTGACCGAGCAGTACTTC.

The chain joins TRBV30 to TRBJ2-1, with D possibly called TRBD1 or TRBD2 (6 bases each). Germline assignment: CDR1 GTSNPN and CDR2 SVGIG (reference sequence). This CDR3 region has 14 residues. The V end lost 2 bases, the J end lost 7 bases, and 15 bases lay between the germline ends. This CDR3 reads CAWSTSWGANEQFF. DNA for the CDR3: TGTGCCTGGAGTACCTCCTGGGGGGCAAATGAGCAGTTCTTC.

This clone was counted a single time. V and J are TRBV28 and TRBJ1-6, with TRBD1 identical over 8 bases. The V segment lost 4 bases and the J segment 13 bases; nucleotides outside the gene matches: 6. This CDR3 is built from 13 residues. Germline CDR1 MDHEN, CDR2 SYDVKM. CDR3 region: CASSSRGQLPLHF. The CDR3 DNA is TGTGCCAGCAGTTCCAGGGGGCAGCTGCCCCTCCACTTT.

This chain uses TRBV30 with TRBJ1-6; D remains unclear. CDR1 is GTSNPN, CDR2 SVGIG, per germline (reference sequence). The V and J ends lost 5 bases and 4 bases respectively, with 12 bases between them. The CDR3 runs to 14 residues. CDR3 residues: CAWDPTGYNSPLHF. The CDR3 DNA sequence: TGTGCCTGGGACCCGACGGGATATAATTCACCCCTCCACTTT.

This chain joins TRBV30 and TRBJ1-2; D is ambiguous. This CDR3 has 14 residues. Between the trimmed V and J ends, which lost 5 bases and 7 bases, there was a span of 20 bases. Looked up from germline, CDR1 is GTSNPN and CDR2 is SVGIG (reference sequence). CDR3 region: CAWATGRFSRGYTF. DNA of the CDR3: TGTGCCTGGGCGACCGGACGGTTTTCGCGTGGCTACACCTTC. Full variable domain (outside the CDR3, taken from reference TRBV30 and TRBJ1-2): SQTIHQWPATLVQPVGSPLSLECTVEGTSNPNLYWYRQAAGRGLQLLFYSVGIGQISSEVPQNLSASRPQDRQFILSSKKLLLSDSGFYLCAWATGRFSRGYTFGSGTRLTVV.

Turning to this clone: The sample carries other DNA sequences with the same CDR3. The genes are TRBV9 and TRBJ1-2, with D possibly matching TRBD1 (6 bases). This CDR3 region has 13 residues. V was cut by 0 bases and J by 8 bases, with 11 bases left in between. Germline CDR1 SGDLS, CDR2 YYNGEE. The CDR3 DNA is TGTGCCAGCAGCGTAGGGGGGCGGGAGGGCTACACCTTC. Its protein is CASSVGGREGYTF.

This clone was detected once. In nucleotides, the CDR3 is TGTGCCATCAGTCCGGACCGCATCGAGAACACTGAAGCTTTCTTT. Protein: CAISPDRIENTEAFF. V usage is TRBV10-3 and J usage is TRBJ1-1; D is unclear. Looked up from germline, CDR1 is ENHRY and CDR2 is SYGVKD. The CDR3 length is 15 residues. V lost 5 bases and J 1 base, leaving 14 bases between the germline ends.

This chain joins TRBV2 and TRBJ1-1; D call uncertain. CDR1 SNHLY and CDR2 FYNNEI come from the germline V gene. This CDR3 contains 14 residues. With 2 bases removed from V and 6 bases from J, the gap between germline ends came to 13 bases. The CDR3 here is CASSETHRASEAFF. In DNA, the CDR3 is TGTGCCAGCAGTGAAACTCATAGGGCCTCTGAAGCTTTCTTT.

The gene calls are TRBV7-9 and TRBJ2-2; TRBD2 matches 12 bases. The germline gives CDR1 SEHNR, CDR2 FQNEAQ (reference sequence). The CDR3 has 15 residues. Trimming removed 5 bases from V and 6 bases from J; junction bases left unmatched: 4. For the CDR3, the DNA is TGTGCCAGCAGCCCGCTAGCGGGAGGGCCCGGGGAGCTGTTTTTT. Its translation: CASSPLAGGPGELFF. Variable domain in full (rest from reference TRBV7-9 and TRBJ2-2): DTGVSQNPRHKITKRGQNVTFRCDPISEHNRLYWYRQTLGQGPEFLTYFQNEAQLEKSRLLSDRFSAERPKGSFSTLEIQRTEQGDSAMYLCASSPLAGGPGELFFGEGSRLTVL.

This clone occurred once. The V call is TRBV4-2, the J call TRBJ1-3; D might be TRBD1 (5 bases). Trimming left V 1 base short and J 3 bases short, with 10 bases between. In germline, CDR1 is LGHNA, CDR2 YNFKEQ. The CDR3 runs 15 residues. CDR3 coding DNA: TGTGCCAGCAGCCAAGGTGAAACAGGTGGAAACACCATATATTTT. Encoded protein: CASSQGETGGNTIYF.

The chain has TRBV18 and TRBJ2-6; D is unclear. Germline CDR1 KGHSH, CDR2 LQKENI. The CDR3 length is 14 residues. Trimming stripped 9 bases from V and 3 bases from J, with 12 bases between. In DNA, the CDR3 is TGTGCCAGTATTCAGAGTGGTGGGGCCAACGTCCTGACTTTC. This sequence encodes CASIQSGGANVLTF.

The chain couples TRBV11-2 to TRBJ2-1; TRBD2 agrees at 14 bases. CDR3 length: 17 residues. V dropped 8 bases and J dropped 7; count of bases not matched to a gene: 13. From germline, CDR1 is SGHAT and CDR2 FQNNGV. The chain's CDR3 is CASRSLRLAGGMNEQFF. The CDR3 DNA reads TGTGCCAGCCGCTCGCTCAGACTAGCGGGAGGGATGAATGAGCAGTTCTTC. Variable domain in full (rest from reference TRBV11-2 and TRBJ2-1): EAGVAQSPRYKIIEKRQSVAFWCNPISGHATLYWYQQILGQGPKLLIQFQNNGVVDDSQLPKDRFSAERLKGVDSTLKIQPAKLEDSAVYLCASRSLRLAGGMNEQFFGPGTRLTVL.

The rearrangement uses TRBV7-2 and TRBJ1-5; D is undetermined. There are 15 residues in the CDR3. V gave up 2 bases and J gave up 6 bases, with 14 bases separating them. The germline V gene encodes CDR1 SGHTA and CDR2 FQGNSA. CDR3 DNA sequence: TGTGCCAGCAGCTTAATGAACTCTGTGGGTCAGCCCCAGCATTTT. It encodes CASSLMNSVGQPQHF.